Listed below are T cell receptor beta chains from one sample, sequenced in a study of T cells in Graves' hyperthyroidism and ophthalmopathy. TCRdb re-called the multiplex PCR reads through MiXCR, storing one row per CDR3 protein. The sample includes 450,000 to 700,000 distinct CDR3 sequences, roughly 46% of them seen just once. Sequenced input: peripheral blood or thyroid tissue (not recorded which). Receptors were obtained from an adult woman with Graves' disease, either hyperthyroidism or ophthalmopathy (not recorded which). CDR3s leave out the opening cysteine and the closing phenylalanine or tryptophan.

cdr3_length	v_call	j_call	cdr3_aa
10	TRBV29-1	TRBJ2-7	SVVVAGNEQY
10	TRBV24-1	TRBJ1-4	ATRGDSEKLF
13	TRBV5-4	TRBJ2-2	ASSLIGFGTGELF
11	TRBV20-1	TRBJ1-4	SARRDRDEKLF
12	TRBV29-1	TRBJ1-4	SVEEGATNEKLF
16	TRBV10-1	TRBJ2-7	ASSYICSASPRGYEQY
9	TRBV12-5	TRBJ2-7	ASGLGREQY
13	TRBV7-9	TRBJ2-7	ASSQGTGSAGMQY
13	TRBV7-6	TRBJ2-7	ASRAGVAGASEQY
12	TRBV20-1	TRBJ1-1	SATGTGAGTEAF
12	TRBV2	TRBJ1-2	ASSEEGGGMGYT
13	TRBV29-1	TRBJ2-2	SALPGLADTGELF
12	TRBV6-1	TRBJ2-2	ASRGQGDTGELF
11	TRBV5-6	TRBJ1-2	ASSLEGRHGYT
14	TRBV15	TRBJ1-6	ATSRDLGTGDSPLH
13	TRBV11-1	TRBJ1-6	ASSAITGVNPPLH
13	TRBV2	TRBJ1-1	ASSLEGTVNTEAF
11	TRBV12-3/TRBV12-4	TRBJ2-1	ASRVTSANEQF
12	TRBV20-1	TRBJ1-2	SARVGTEFYGYT
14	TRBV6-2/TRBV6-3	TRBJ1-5	ASSTTRPAPNQPQH
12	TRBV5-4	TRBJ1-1	ASRMGNMDTEAF
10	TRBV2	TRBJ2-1	ASSRGGGEQF
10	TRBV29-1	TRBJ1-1	SATGMNTEAF
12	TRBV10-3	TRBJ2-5	AISEEVIPETQY
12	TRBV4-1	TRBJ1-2	ASSQTGVNYGYT
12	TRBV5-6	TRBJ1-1	ASSSRASNTEAF
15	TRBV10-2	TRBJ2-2	ASSIRQGPANTGELF
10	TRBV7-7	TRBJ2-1	ASSLTGGKQF
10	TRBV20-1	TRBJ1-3	SARGLRNTIY
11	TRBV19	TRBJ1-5	ASSIGDGQPQH
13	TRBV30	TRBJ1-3	AWSGPGGTGNTIY
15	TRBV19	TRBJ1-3	ASSTDREILSGNTIY
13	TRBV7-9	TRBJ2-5	ASTTLGGGGETQY
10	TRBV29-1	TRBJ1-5	SVGEGNQPQH
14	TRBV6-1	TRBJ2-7	ASSESIDRFSYEQY
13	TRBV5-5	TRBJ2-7	ASSTNVGSFYEQY
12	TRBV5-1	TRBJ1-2	ASSRGGGNYGYT
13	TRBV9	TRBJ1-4	ASSPGVGGGEKLF
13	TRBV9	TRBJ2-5	ASSVGTHLQETQY
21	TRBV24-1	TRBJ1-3	ATLVPRWTGGEASSRSGNTIY
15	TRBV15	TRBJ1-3	ATSSARTAVGGNTIY
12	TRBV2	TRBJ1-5	ASSEALKDQPQH
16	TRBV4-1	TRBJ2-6	ASSRRGAGPPGANVLT
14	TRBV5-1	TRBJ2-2	ASSFPWGQNTGELS
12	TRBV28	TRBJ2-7	ASHGQAAPYEQY
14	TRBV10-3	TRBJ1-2	AISGVAGQGTAGYT
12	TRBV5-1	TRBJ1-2	ASSLTPRTYGYT
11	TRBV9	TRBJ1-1	ASSVAGGSEAF
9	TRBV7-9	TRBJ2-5	ASGTRDTQY
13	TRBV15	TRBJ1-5	ATSRVWGSNQPQH
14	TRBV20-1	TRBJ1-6	SALLGQTSYNSPLH
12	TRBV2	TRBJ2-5	AIGHRDSKETQY
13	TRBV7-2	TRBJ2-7	ASSPDTSFTYEQY
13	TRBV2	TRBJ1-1	ASSEFQVTNTEAF
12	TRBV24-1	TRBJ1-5	ATSAGVHNQPQH